The 9 T cell receptor beta chains listed next were all sequenced from one sample in a study of identifying expanded T cells in peripheral blood. Clones were read by immunoSEQ multiplex PCR, and TCRdb kept only the in-frame ones, dropping some. Here the sample spans approximately 130,000 clones, roughly 90% being singletons. Sequences were obtained from blood. These receptors were collected from a person aged 18 to 75 in good health.

J is TRBJ1-5 and V is TRBV28; D is possibly TRBD1 (5 bases). Germline V gene lookup returns CDR1 MDHEN and CDR2 SYDVKM. The CDR3 sequence is 13 residues long. V shed 11 bases and J shed 2 bases, with 13 bases lying between them. In DNA, the CDR3 is TGTGCCTCCCGACCAGGGCGCAATCAGCCCCAGCATTTT. This gives the protein CASRPGRNQPQHF.

This chain joins TRBV18 and TRBJ2-5; 8 bases fit TRBD2. Looked up from germline, CDR1 is KGHSH and CDR2 is LQKENI. The CDR3 totals 18 residues. V was clipped by 1 base and J by 5 bases; unmatched bases: 15. Here the CDR3 reads CASSPLLLRGGRLETQYF. The DNA of the CDR3 is TGTGCCAGCTCACCACTGCTCCTACGGGGGGGCCGCTTGGAGACCCAGTACTTC. Drawing the rest from reference TRBV18 and TRBJ2-5, the complete variable domain is NAGVMQNPRHLVRRRGQEARLRCSPMKGHSHVYWYRQLPEEGLKFMVYLQKENIIDESGMPKERFSAEFPKEGPSILRIQQVVRGDSAAYFCASSPLLLRGGRLETQYFGPGTRLLVL.

A few counts support this clone. The chain has TRBV25-1 and TRBJ1-6; D is undetermined. CDR3 size: 14 residues. V gave up 6 bases and J gave up 7 bases, with 13 bases separating them. Germline-derived CDR1 and CDR2 are MGHDK and SYGVNS. CDR3 amino acids: CASSGRGGNSPLHF. The CDR3 DNA reads as TGTGCCAGCAGCGGGCGGGGAGGGAATTCACCCCTCCACTTT.

The genes are TRBV28 and TRBJ2-7, with a weak D call TRBD2 (6 bases). V was pared by 4 bases and J by 1 base, with 11 bases between. Looked up from germline, CDR1 is MDHEN and CDR2 is SYDVKM. The CDR3 runs 14 residues. The CDR3 DNA is TGTGCCAGCAGTTCCCCGGGGAGGTCCTACGAGCAGTACTTC. Encoded protein: CASSSPGRSYEQYF.

The rearrangement joins TRBV19 to TRBJ1-3; unclear D gene. CDR3 length: 14 residues. Between the trimmed V and J ends, which lost 2 bases and 1 base, there was a span of 6 bases. Germline V gene sequence: CDR1 LNHDA, CDR2 SQIVND (reference sequence). The CDR3, as DNA: TGTGCCAGTAGTATAACTGGATCTGGAAACACCATATATTTT. It yields the protein CASSITGSGNTIYF. The whole variable domain, remainder taken from reference TRBV19 and TRBJ1-3, is DGGITQSPKYLFRKEGQNVTLSCEQNLNHDAMYWYRQDPGQGLRLIYYSQIVNDFQKGDIAEGYSVSREKKESFPLTVTSAQKNPTAFYLCASSITGSGNTIYFGEGSWLTVV.

J is TRBJ2-7 and V is TRBV27; D perhaps matches TRBD1 (5 bases). The CDR3 sequence is 13 residues long. V lost 2 bases to trimming and J lost 9 bases, with 14 bases between them. From germline, CDR1 is MNHEY and CDR2 SMNVEV (reference sequence). The CDR3 loop reads CASSLRQTYLQYF. The CDR3 bases are TGTGCCAGCAGTTTACGACAGACCTATTTGCAGTACTTC.

The chain is built from TRBV28 and TRBJ1-2; D is ambiguous. Trimming shortened V by 1 base and J by 8 bases, and 14 bases separated the two germline ends. Germline V lookup: CDR1 MDHEN, CDR2 SYDVKM. The CDR3 sequence is 14 residues long. The CDR3 DNA reads as TGTGCCAGCAGTTTATATCGGCGTCAGTCGGGCTACACCTTC. Protein sequence: CASSLYRRQSGYTF.

The V call is TRBV25-1, the J call TRBJ2-1; no clear D. Per the germline V gene, CDR1 is MGHDK and CDR2 is SYGVNS. The V and J ends lost 2 bases and 0 bases respectively, with 11 bases between them. This CDR3 is built from 16 residues. This CDR3 is CASSEDPSLSYNEQFF. DNA of the CDR3: TGTGCCAGCAGTGAAGATCCTTCGCTCTCCTACAATGAGCAGTTCTTC. Using reference TRBV25-1 and TRBJ2-1 for the parts outside the CDR3, the full variable domain is EADIYQTPRYLVIGTGKKITLECSQTMGHDKMYWYQQDPGMELHLIHYSYGVNSTEKGDLSSESTVSRIRTEHFPLTLESARPSHTSQYLCASSEDPSLSYNEQFFGPGTRLTVL.

The chain links TRBV10-2 to TRBJ2-7; D is unclear. The CDR3 totals 14 residues. V lost 3 bases to trimming and J lost 1 base, with 10 bases between them. Germline-derived CDR1 and CDR2 are WSHSY and SAAADI. The CDR3 sequence: CASSDKAGSYEQYF. The CDR3 DNA reads as TGCGCCAGCAGTGATAAGGCAGGTTCCTACGAGCAGTACTTC.